Following are 28 T cell receptor beta chains from one sample sequenced in a study of CD8+ T cells in alopecia areata. RNA extraction and reverse transcription yielded cDNA as sequencing template. Only in-frame clones appear in the TCRdb table, and some are missing; sequencing was by immunoSEQ multiplex PCR. The sample has around 2,000 clones; 77% are singletons. Treatment here: oral pan-JAK inhibitor, 5-10 mg twice daily. Specimens obtained from alopecia areata patients comprised lesional scalp punch biopsies and peripheral blood. This specimen was skin, taken between weeks 43 and 45, from a patient treated with tofacitinib. The receptors were gathered from a human donor with alopecia areata.

The V call is TRBV5-8, the J call TRBJ2-1; 8 nucleotides agree with TRBD2. Trimming removed 0 bases from V and 6 bases from J; junction bases left unmatched: 5. Germline lookup yields CDR1 SGHTS and CDR2 YDEGEE. The CDR3 runs to 15 residues. This chain's CDR3 is CASSLAGGAGNEQFF. CDR3 DNA sequence: TGTGCCAGCAGCTTGGCCGGGGGGGCTGGCAATGAGCAGTTCTTC. Combining the CDR3 with reference TRBV5-8 and TRBJ2-1 gives the whole variable domain EAGVTQSPTHLIKTRGQQATLRCSPISGHTSVYWYQQALGLGLQFLLWYDEGEERNRGNFPPRFSGRQFPNYSSELNVNALELEDSALYLCASSLAGGAGNEQFFGPGTRLTVL.

Regarding this clone: In the same sample, other DNA sequences code for this CDR3. The chain combines TRBV29-1 with TRBJ1-1; 9 bases match TRBD1. Germline V gene lookup returns CDR1 SQVTM and CDR2 ANQGSEA. The CDR3 is 15 amino acids. The V segment lost 0 bases and the J segment 3 bases; nucleotides outside the gene matches: 5. This CDR3 is CSVEETGTGYTEAFF. In nucleotides, the CDR3 is TGCAGCGTTGAAGAAACCGGGACAGGGTACACTGAAGCTTTCTTT.

This chain links TRBV27 with TRBJ1-6; possible D gene TRBD1, 6 bases. Trimming pared 6 bases from V and 10 bases from J, leaving 19 bases between. There are 15 residues in the CDR3. Germline V lookup: CDR1 MNHEY, CDR2 SMNVEV (reference sequence). CDR3 sequence (DNA): TGTGCCAGCAGCGGGGCGGGGGGCATCGAATCACCCCTCCACTTT. It specifies CASSGAGGIESPLHF.

This chain uses TRBV15 with TRBJ1-1; 8 bases are a match to TRBD1. Unmatched junction bases numbered 19, after V lost 1 base and J lost 0 bases. The CDR3 is 21 residues long. The germline gives CDR1 LNHNV, CDR2 YYDKDF (reference sequence). CDR3 sequence: CATSRGFTRDRRGTMNTEAFF. CDR3 DNA: TGTGCCACCAGCAGAGGTTTTACCCGGGACAGGCGGGGGACCATGAACACTGAAGCTTTCTTT.

This CDR3 reads CASSQDFPGNTIYF. In nucleotides, the CDR3 is TGTGCCAGCAGCCAAGATTTCCCTGGAAACACCATATATTTT. The V call is TRBV14, the J call TRBJ1-3; D unclear. The CDR3 sequence is 14 residues long. Trimming pared 0 bases from V and 2 bases from J, leaving 5 bases between. From germline, CDR1 is SGHDN and CDR2 FVKESK. The whole variable domain, remainder taken from reference TRBV14 and TRBJ1-3, is EAGVTQFPSHSVIEKGQTVTLRCDPISGHDNLYWYRRVMGKEIKFLLHFVKESKQDESGMPNNRFLAERTGGTYSTLKVQPAELEDSGVYFCASSQDFPGNTIYFGEGSWLTVV.

Comments on this clone: The identical CDR3 is also encoded by other nucleotide sequences in the sample. The CDR3 loop reads CSVSSVGVISADTQYF. DNA for the CDR3: TGCAGCGTTTCCAGCGTCGGGGTTATTAGCGCAGATACGCAGTATTTT. The rearrangement uses TRBV29-1 and TRBJ2-3; a weak D match, TRBD2 (5 bases). V lost 5 bases and J 4 bases, leaving 22 bases between the germline ends. Germline loops: CDR1 SQVTM, CDR2 ANQGSEA. The CDR3 contains 16 residues.

In its sample, this clone was seen a few times. CDR3: CASSQVDILTYNEQFF. In DNA form, the CDR3 reads TGCGCCAGCAGCCAAGTGGACATCCTAACTTACAATGAGCAGTTCTTC. This sequence joins TRBV4-1 and TRBJ2-1; a possible D gene is TRBD1 (5 bases). V lost 1 base, J lost 4 bases, and 14 bases lay in between. The CDR3 has 16 amino acids. The germline gives CDR1 MGHRA, CDR2 YSYEKL.

This clone was recorded only once. The chain carries TRBV6-5 and TRBJ1-2; D not certain. The CDR3 extends over 12 amino acids. Between the trimmed V and J ends, which lost 7 bases and 5 bases, there was a span of 11 bases. CDR1 MNHEY and CDR2 SVGAGI come from the germline V gene. This CDR3 reads CASTNGEYGYTF. The CDR3 DNA follows: TGTGCCAGCACCAACGGGGAATATGGCTACACCTTC.

This rearrangement joins TRBV5-5 to TRBJ2-1; D perhaps matches TRBD1 (6 bases). Trimming shortened V by 4 bases and J by 8 bases, and 22 bases separated the two germline ends. Germline V CDR1 and CDR2: SGHKS, YYEKEE (reference sequence). The CDR3 is 16 residues long. CDR3 nucleotides: TGTGCCAGCAGCCCGCCTCGAGGGGGTAGGGTGGATGAGCAGTTCTTC. It specifies CASSPPRGGRVDEQFF.

This clone was seen only a few times. The chain uses TRBV6-4 and TRBJ2-1; 13 nucleotides align to TRBD2. J was trimmed by 4 bases and V by 3 bases; bases with no gene match: 3. CDR3 size: 16 residues. The V gene's germline CDR1 is MRHNA and CDR2 SNTAGT. The CDR3 bases are TGTGCCAGCAGTGAACAACTAGCGGGGGGGTACAATGAGCAGTTCTTC. The encoded protein is CASSEQLAGGYNEQFF.

This chain links TRBV2 with TRBJ1-5, with 9 bases matching TRBD1. CDR1 is SNHLY, CDR2 FYNNEI, per germline. The CDR3 covers 15 residues. After removal of 6 bases from V and 0 bases from J, the junction contained 3 bases not matched to a gene. CDR3: CASSIQGASNQPQHF. DNA for the CDR3: TGTGCCAGCAGCATACAGGGGGCTAGCAATCAGCCCCAGCATTTT.

The gene calls are TRBV14 and TRBJ1-1; D is unclear. The CDR3 runs to 12 residues. V gave up 4 bases and J gave up 10 bases, with 13 bases separating them. Germline V gene lookup returns CDR1 SGHDN and CDR2 FVKESK. CDR3 residues: CASSPYGTRAFF. The CDR3, as DNA: TGTGCCAGCAGCCCCTATGGTACGAGAGCTTTCTTT.

This rearrangement joins TRBV6-5 to TRBJ2-2; TRBD1 agrees at 9 bases. Germline-derived CDR1 and CDR2 are MNHEY and SVGAGI. V lost 4 bases and J lost 6; bases outside the gene matches: 9. This CDR3 is built from 16 residues. Here the CDR3 reads CASSSPGQGSPGELFF. The DNA of the CDR3 is TGTGCCAGCAGTTCACCGGGACAGGGTAGCCCCGGGGAGCTGTTTTTT.

The chain joins TRBV30 to TRBJ1-2; D is unresolved. This CDR3 comprises 15 residues. Germline CDR1 GTSNPN, CDR2 SVGIG (reference sequence). V dropped 0 bases and J dropped 7 bases, with 18 bases sitting between them. The CDR3 here is CAWSVQGRPSAGYTF. The DNA for the CDR3 is TGTGCCTGGAGTGTACAAGGGAGACCCTCGGCTGGCTACACCTTC. Drawing the rest from reference TRBV30 and TRBJ1-2, the complete variable domain is SQTIHQWPATLVQPVGSPLSLECTVEGTSNPNLYWYRQAAGRGLQLLFYSVGIGQISSEVPQNLSASRPQDRQFILSSKKLLLSDSGFYLCAWSVQGRPSAGYTFGSGTRLTVV.

V is TRBV9 and J is TRBJ2-7; TRBD2 agrees at 10 bases. Germline V gene lookup returns CDR1 SGDLS and CDR2 YYNGEE. The trim removed 0 bases at V and 1 base at J, leaving 7 bases unmatched. The CDR3 contains 17 residues. CDR3 amino acids: CASSVDASGGISYEQYF. DNA of the CDR3: TGTGCCAGCAGCGTAGACGCTAGCGGGGGAATATCCTACGAGCAGTACTTC.

The rearrangement uses TRBV5-5 and TRBJ2-1; a possible D gene is TRBD2 (5 bases). This CDR3 has 16 amino acids. The germline V gene encodes CDR1 SGHKS and CDR2 YYEKEE (reference sequence). V shed 2 bases and J shed 0 bases, with 12 bases lying between them. CDR3 coding DNA: TGTGCCAGCAGCTTCGATGGGGAGAGCTCCTACAATGAGCAGTTCTTC. This encodes CASSFDGESSYNEQFF.

The chain uses TRBV18 and TRBJ2-1; possibly TRBD2 for D (6 bases). The CDR3 runs 16 residues. Trimming shortened V by 0 bases and J by 1 base, and 10 bases separated the two germline ends. Per germline, CDR1 KGHSH and CDR2 LQKENI. DNA of the CDR3: TGTGCCAGCTCACCACCGCTTAGCGGTTCCTACAATGAGCAGTTCTTC. The encoded protein is CASSPPLSGSYNEQFF.

V usage is TRBV6-4 and J usage is TRBJ2-1; 7 bases agree with TRBD1. The CDR3 is 16 residues long. The V and J ends lost 0 bases and 2 bases, in that order; junction bases with no gene match: 4. The germline V gene encodes CDR1 MRHNA and CDR2 SNTAGT. In nucleotides, the CDR3 is TGTGCCAGCAGTGACTCTCGACAGGGACCCTACAATGAGCAGTTCTTC. Translated, it gives CASSDSRQGPYNEQFF.

V is TRBV7-2 and J is TRBJ2-5; tentative D call: TRBD1 (6 bases). The CDR3 runs to 15 residues. Germline V CDR1 and CDR2: SGHTA, FQGNSA. Trimming shortened V by 4 bases and J by 4 bases, and 16 bases separated the two germline ends. CDR3 in DNA: TGTGCCAGCAGCTCGAGTGGGGGCCCGACAGAGACCCAGTACTTC. Translating it yields CASSSSGGPTETQYF.

The CDR3 DNA reads TGTGCCAGCAGCGCTAGGGTTCACACCGGGGAGCTGTTTTTT. Translation gives CASSARVHTGELFF. The V call is TRBV7-2, the J call TRBJ2-2; D is unclear. The CDR3 covers 14 residues. CDR1 SGHTA and CDR2 FQGNSA come from the germline V gene. V lost 5 bases and J lost 3, with 10 bases in between.

J is TRBJ2-3 and V is TRBV14, with D perhaps matching TRBD2 (6 bases). Trimming took off 2 bases at V and 3 bases at J, with 12 bases between the two ends. The CDR3 consists of 15 residues. CDR1 is SGHDN, CDR2 FVKESK, per germline. CDR3 coding DNA: TGTGCCAGCAGCCAATGGATAGCGGAAACAGATACGCAGTATTTT. Translated: CASSQWIAETDTQYF.

The V and J genes are TRBV29-1 and TRBJ2-7; 9 nucleotides line up with TRBD1. Trimming at V came to 7 bases and at J to 6 bases, leaving 7 bases not matched to a gene. This CDR3 region has 12 residues. The germline V gene has CDR1 SQVTM and CDR2 ANQGSEA. CDR3 residues: CSGWDRDVEQYF. Written as DNA, the CDR3 is TGCAGCGGATGGGACAGGGACGTCGAGCAGTACTTC.

The chain joins TRBV6-5 to TRBJ2-3; D gene ambiguous. Germline loops: CDR1 MNHEY, CDR2 SVGAGI. Trimming took 0 bases from V and 2 from J, leaving 3 bases between them. The CDR3 covers 13 residues. The DNA of the CDR3 is TGTGCCAGCAGTTACTCGAACACAGATACGCAGTATTTT. This encodes CASSYSNTDTQYF.

The chain uses TRBV2 and TRBJ1-2; D remains ambiguous. Per the germline V gene, CDR1 is SNHLY and CDR2 is FYNNEI. The CDR3 is 14 residues long. V lost 7 bases and J lost 2, with 14 bases in between. CDR3 loop: CASTPTETNYGYTF. CDR3 bases: TGTGCCAGCACCCCGACGGAAACGAACTATGGCTACACCTTC.

This chain links TRBV30 with TRBJ1-2; D remains ambiguous. From germline, CDR1 is GTSNPN and CDR2 SVGIG (reference sequence). Trimming took 0 bases from V and 10 from J, leaving 15 bases between them. The CDR3 length is 13 residues. DNA of the CDR3: TGTGCCTGGAGTGTCTCCAGGTATTTTGTCTACACCTTC. Its translation: CAWSVSRYFVYTF.

The CDR3 bases are TGCGCCAGCAGCTTGGACGCCGGCGGGGGGGCGGGTGAGCAGTTCTTC. Translated, it gives CASSLDAGGGAGEQFF. This chain links TRBV5-1 with TRBJ2-1, with 9 bases identical to TRBD2. V dropped 0 bases and J dropped 9; count of bases not matched to a gene: 10. The CDR3 consists of 16 residues. Germline V lookup: CDR1 SGHRS, CDR2 YFSETQ.

This clone was detected a few times. The chain joins TRBV2 to TRBJ2-3; D gene ambiguous. V lost 4 bases and J lost 5, with 13 bases in between. CDR3 length: 14 amino acids. Germline CDR1 reads SNHLY; CDR2 reads FYNNEI. CDR3 DNA: TGTGCCAGCAGTGGCCTAGGAGCTGGAGATACGCAGTATTTT. It translates to CASSGLGAGDTQYF. The whole variable domain, filled in from reference TRBV2 and TRBJ2-3, reads EPEVTQTPSHQVTQMGQEVILRCVPISNHLYFYWYRQILGQKVEFLVSFYNNEISEKSEIFDDQFSVERPDGSNFTLKIRSTKLEDSAMYFCASSGLGAGDTQYFGPGTRLTVL.

This clone was counted a single time. The chain is built from TRBV9 and TRBJ1-2; 9 positions agree with TRBD1. Looked up from germline, CDR1 is SGDLS and CDR2 is YYNGEE. CDR3 length: 15 amino acids. V gave up 0 bases and J gave up 4 bases; unmatched junction bases: 4. The DNA of the CDR3 is TGTGCCAGCAGCGTAGGGACAGGGGCTTCCTATGGCTACACCTTC. It yields the protein CASSVGTGASYGYTF.